The 10 T cell receptor beta chains below were found in one sample sequenced in a study of T cell responses to AZD1222 COVID-19 vaccine. Data came from immunoSEQ multiplex PCR; TCRdb stores just in-frame clones and leaves some out. Of around 78,000 clones in the sample, 88% were seen once. This specimen consisted of peripheral blood, obtained on day 0 of MenACWY control vaccination. The receptors here all came from an adult in good health.

This rearrangement joins TRBV15 to TRBJ2-2; no firm D call. Trimming took 0 bases from V and 4 from J, leaving 6 bases between them. This CDR3 contains 14 residues. Per germline, CDR1 LNHNV and CDR2 YYDKDF (reference sequence). The CDR3 DNA reads as TGTGCCACCAGCAGAGATCGTCCCACCGGGGAGCTGTTTTTT. As protein: CATSRDRPTGELFF.

The V gene is TRBV5-1, the J gene TRBJ1-4, with 12 bases matching TRBD1. CDR1 is SGHRS and CDR2 is YFSETQ in the germline V gene. After removal of 0 bases from V and 8 bases from J, the junction contained 8 bases not matched to a gene. The CDR3 extends over 17 amino acids. CDR3 in amino acids: CASSLEGTGGAGEKLFF. The CDR3 nucleotides are TGCGCCAGCAGCTTGGAGGGGACAGGGGGCGCAGGAGAAAAACTGTTTTTT.

The chain combines TRBV11-3 with TRBJ1-1, with D perhaps matching TRBD1 (5 bases). The length of the CDR3 is 15 residues. V lost 2 bases and J 0 bases, leaving 10 bases between the germline ends. Germline-derived CDR1 and CDR2 are SGHNT and YENEEA. The CDR3: CASSLNRGVNTEAFF. CDR3 in DNA: TGTGCCAGCAGCTTAAACCGGGGGGTGAACACTGAAGCTTTCTTT.

The chain recombines TRBV5-6 with TRBJ1-5; no clear D. From germline, CDR1 is SGHDT and CDR2 YYEEEE. CDR3 length equals 15 residues. With 3 bases removed from V and 3 bases from J, the gap between germline ends came to 13 bases. CDR3 loop: CASSSSGLLNQPQHF. CDR3 nucleotides: TGTGCCAGCAGCTCCTCCGGGTTACTCAATCAGCCCCAGCATTTT. Variable domain in full (rest from reference TRBV5-6 and TRBJ1-5): DAGVTQSPTHLIKTRGQQVTLRCSPKSGHDTVSWYQQALGQGPQFIFQYYEEEERQRGNFPDRFSGHQFPNYSSELNVNALLLGDSALYLCASSSSGLLNQPQHFGDGTRLSIL.

This chain links TRBV19 with TRBJ1-1; D is unresolved. In germline, CDR1 is LNHDA, CDR2 SQIVND (reference sequence). The CDR3 loop spans 17 amino acids. The ends were cut back, 4 bases at V and 0 bases at J, with 18 bases in the middle. The CDR3 loop reads CASSTRRTSAMNTEAFF. The CDR3 DNA reads as TGTGCCAGTAGTACCCGGCGGACTAGCGCTATGAACACTGAAGCTTTCTTT.

This clone was seen only once. The rearrangement joins TRBV5-6 to TRBJ1-4; D remains ambiguous. Trimming shortened V by 0 bases and J by 3 bases, and 9 bases separated the two germline ends. The CDR3 consists of 15 residues. The V gene's germline CDR1 is SGHDT and CDR2 YYEEEE. Here the CDR3 reads CASSLAGRPNEKLFF. The CDR3 DNA is TGTGCCAGCAGCTTGGCTGGCAGGCCTAATGAAAAACTGTTTTTT.

The chain links TRBV4-3 to TRBJ1-2; D call uncertain. This CDR3 comprises 15 residues. The V gene's germline CDR1 is LGHNA and CDR2 YSLEER. Trimming removed 0 bases at V and 1 base at J, with 9 bases between. The CDR3 protein is CASSQELAVNYGYTF. The CDR3 DNA reads as TGCGCCAGCAGCCAAGAACTGGCAGTTAACTATGGCTACACCTTC.

The chain employs TRBV27 and TRBJ2-1; D possibly corresponds to TRBD1 (5 bases). The CDR3 extends over 18 amino acids. Germline CDR1 reads MNHEY; CDR2 reads SMNVEV (reference sequence). Trimming pared 0 bases from V and 4 bases from J, leaving 19 bases between. Written as DNA, the CDR3 is TGTGCCAGCAGTTTATCCCCTTATTTGACAGATAGTTACAATGAGCAGTTCTTC. Protein product: CASSLSPYLTDSYNEQFF.

The chain employs TRBV6-1 and TRBJ1-1, with D possibly matching TRBD1 (5 bases). The CDR3 consists of 15 residues. Trimming stripped 2 bases from V and 1 base from J, with 11 bases between. From germline, CDR1 is MNHNS and CDR2 SASEGT. This CDR3 is CASSELGGPNTEAFF. The CDR3 nucleotides are TGTGCCAGCAGTGAACTGGGGGGACCGAACACTGAAGCTTTCTTT.

The chain carries TRBV5-1 and TRBJ1-5; 7 bases line up with TRBD1. V gave up 5 bases and J gave up 2 bases; unmatched junction bases: 7. The CDR3 spans 15 residues. Germline CDR1 is SGHRS and CDR2 is YFSETQ. The CDR3: CASSSTGNGNQPQHF. CDR3 nucleotide sequence: TGCGCCAGCAGTTCGACAGGGAATGGCAATCAGCCCCAGCATTTT. Filled out from reference TRBV5-1 and TRBJ1-5, the complete variable domain reads KAGVTQTPRYLIKTRGQQVTLSCSPISGHRSVSWYQQTPGQGLQFLFEYFSETQRNKGNFPGRFSGRQFSNSRSEMNVSTLELGDSALYLCASSSTGNGNQPQHFGDGTRLSIL.